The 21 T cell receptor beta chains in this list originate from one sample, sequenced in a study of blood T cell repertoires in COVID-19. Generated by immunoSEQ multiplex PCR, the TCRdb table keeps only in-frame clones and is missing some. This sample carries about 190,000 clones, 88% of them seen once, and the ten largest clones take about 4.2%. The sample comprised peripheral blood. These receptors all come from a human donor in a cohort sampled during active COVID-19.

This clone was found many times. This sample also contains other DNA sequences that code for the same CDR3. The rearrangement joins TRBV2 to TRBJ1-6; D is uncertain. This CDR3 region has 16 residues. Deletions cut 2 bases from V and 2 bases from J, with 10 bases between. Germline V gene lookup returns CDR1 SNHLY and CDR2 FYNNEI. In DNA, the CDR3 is TGTGCCAGCAGTGAATGGGGAGGCACCTATAATTCACCCCTCCACTTT. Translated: CASSEWGGTYNSPLHF.

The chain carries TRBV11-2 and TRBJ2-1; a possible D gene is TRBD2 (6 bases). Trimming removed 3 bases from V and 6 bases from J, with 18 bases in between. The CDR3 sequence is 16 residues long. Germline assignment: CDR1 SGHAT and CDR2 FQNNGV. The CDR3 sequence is CASSFPTTRTTNEQFF. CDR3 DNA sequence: TGTGCCAGCAGCTTCCCCACGACGCGGACTACCAATGAGCAGTTCTTC.

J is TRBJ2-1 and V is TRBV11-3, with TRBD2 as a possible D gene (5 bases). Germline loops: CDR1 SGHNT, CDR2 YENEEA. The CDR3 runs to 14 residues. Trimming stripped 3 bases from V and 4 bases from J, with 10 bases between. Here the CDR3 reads CASSFGVNYNEQFF. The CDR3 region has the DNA TGTGCCAGCAGCTTCGGGGTTAATTACAATGAGCAGTTCTTC.

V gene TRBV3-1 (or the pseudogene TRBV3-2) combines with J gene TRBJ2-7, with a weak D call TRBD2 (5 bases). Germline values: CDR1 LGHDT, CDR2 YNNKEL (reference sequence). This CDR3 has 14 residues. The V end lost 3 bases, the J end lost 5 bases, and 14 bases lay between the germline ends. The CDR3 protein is CASSQQRGLNEQYF. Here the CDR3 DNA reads TGTGCCAGCAGCCAGCAGCGCGGACTCAACGAGCAGTACTTC.

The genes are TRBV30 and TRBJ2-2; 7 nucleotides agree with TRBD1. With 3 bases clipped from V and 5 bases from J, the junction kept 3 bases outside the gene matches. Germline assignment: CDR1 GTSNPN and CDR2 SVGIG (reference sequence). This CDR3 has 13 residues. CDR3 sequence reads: CAWRTGKTGELFF. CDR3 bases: TGTGCCTGGAGGACAGGGAAAACCGGGGAGCTGTTTTTT.

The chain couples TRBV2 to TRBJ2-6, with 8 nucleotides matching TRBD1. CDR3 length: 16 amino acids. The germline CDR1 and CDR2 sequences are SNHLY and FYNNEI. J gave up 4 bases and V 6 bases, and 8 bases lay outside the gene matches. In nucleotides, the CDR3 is TGTGCCAGCAGCATTACAGGGGGGACAGGGGCCAACGTCCTGACTTTC. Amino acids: CASSITGGTGANVLTF. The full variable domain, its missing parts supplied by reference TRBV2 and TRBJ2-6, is EPEVTQTPSHQVTQMGQEVILRCVPISNHLYFYWYRQILGQKVEFLVSFYNNEISEKSEIFDDQFSVERPDGSNFTLKIRSTKLEDSAMYFCASSITGGTGANVLTFGAGSRLTVL.

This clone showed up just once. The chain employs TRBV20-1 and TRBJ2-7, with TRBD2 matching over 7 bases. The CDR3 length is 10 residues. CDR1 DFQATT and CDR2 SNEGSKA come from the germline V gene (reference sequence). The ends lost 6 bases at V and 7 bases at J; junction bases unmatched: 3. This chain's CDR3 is CSAQREEQYF. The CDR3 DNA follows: TGCAGTGCACAGCGGGAAGAGCAGTACTTC.

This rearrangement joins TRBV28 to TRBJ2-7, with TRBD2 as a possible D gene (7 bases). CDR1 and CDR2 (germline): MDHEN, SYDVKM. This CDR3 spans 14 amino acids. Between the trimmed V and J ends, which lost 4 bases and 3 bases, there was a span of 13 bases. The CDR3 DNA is TGTGCCAGCAGTTCGGCGGGGGCTGTCTACGAGCAGTACTTC. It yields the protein CASSSAGAVYEQYF.

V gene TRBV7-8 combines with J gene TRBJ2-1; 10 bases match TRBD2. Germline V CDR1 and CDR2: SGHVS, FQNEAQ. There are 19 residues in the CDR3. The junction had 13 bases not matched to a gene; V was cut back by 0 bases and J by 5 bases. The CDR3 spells CASSLAKTLTSGLDNEQFF. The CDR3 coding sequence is TGTGCCAGCAGCTTAGCAAAGACCTTGACTAGCGGGTTAGACAATGAGCAGTTCTTC.

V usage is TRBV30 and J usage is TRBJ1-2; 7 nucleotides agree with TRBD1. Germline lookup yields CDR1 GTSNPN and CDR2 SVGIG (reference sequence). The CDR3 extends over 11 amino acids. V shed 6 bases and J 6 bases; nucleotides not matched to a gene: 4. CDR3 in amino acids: CACRTGDGYTF. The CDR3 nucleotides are TGTGCCTGTAGAACAGGGGATGGCTACACCTTC.

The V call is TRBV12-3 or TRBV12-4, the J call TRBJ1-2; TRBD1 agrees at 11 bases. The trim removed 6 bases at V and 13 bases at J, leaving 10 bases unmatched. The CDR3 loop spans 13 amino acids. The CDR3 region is CASRHRDRGSGTF. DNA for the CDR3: TGTGCCAGCAGACACCGGGACAGGGGGTCTGGCACCTTC.

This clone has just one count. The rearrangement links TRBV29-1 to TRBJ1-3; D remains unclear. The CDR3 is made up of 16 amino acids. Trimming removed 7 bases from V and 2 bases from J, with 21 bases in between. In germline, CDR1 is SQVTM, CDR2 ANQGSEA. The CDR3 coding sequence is TGCAGCGCATATGAGGCGGGATCCCAGACTGGAAACACCATATATTTT. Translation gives CSAYEAGSQTGNTIYF. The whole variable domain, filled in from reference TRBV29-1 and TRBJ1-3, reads SAVISQKPSRDICQRGTSLTIQCQVDSQVTMMFWYRQQPGQSLTLIATANQGSEATYESGFVIDKFPISRPNLTFSTLTVSNMSPEDSSIYLCSAYEAGSQTGNTIYFGEGSWLTVV.

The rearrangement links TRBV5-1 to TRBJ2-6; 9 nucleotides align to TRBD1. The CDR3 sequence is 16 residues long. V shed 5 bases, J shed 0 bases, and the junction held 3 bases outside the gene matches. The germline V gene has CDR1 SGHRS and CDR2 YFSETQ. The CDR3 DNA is TGCGCCAGCAGACAGGGGGCCTACTCTGGGGCCAACGTCCTGACTTTC. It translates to CASRQGAYSGANVLTF.

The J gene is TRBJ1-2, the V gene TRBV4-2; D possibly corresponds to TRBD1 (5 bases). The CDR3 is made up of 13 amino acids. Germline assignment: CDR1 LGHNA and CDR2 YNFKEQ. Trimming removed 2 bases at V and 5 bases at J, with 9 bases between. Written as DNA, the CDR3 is TGTGCCAGCAGCCAAACAGGTCCTTATGGCTACACCTTC. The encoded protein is CASSQTGPYGYTF.

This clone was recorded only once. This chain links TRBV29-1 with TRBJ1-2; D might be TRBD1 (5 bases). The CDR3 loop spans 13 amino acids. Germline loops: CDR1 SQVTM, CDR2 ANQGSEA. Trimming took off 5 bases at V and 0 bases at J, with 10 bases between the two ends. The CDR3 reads CSVRQTSNYGYTF. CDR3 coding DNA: TGCAGCGTTAGACAGACTTCTAACTATGGCTACACCTTC.

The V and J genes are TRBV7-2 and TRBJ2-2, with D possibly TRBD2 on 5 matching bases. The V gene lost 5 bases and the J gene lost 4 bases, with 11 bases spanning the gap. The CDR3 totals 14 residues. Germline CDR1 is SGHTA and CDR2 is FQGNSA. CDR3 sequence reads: CASSETGFTGELFF. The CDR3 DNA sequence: TGTGCCAGCAGCGAAACGGGGTTCACCGGGGAGCTGTTTTTT. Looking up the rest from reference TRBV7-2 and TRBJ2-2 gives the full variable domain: GAGVSQSPSNKVTEKGKDVELRCDPISGHTALYWYRQSLGQGLEFLIYFQGNSAPDKSGLPSDRFSAERTGGSVSTLTIQRTQQEDSAVYLCASSETGFTGELFFGEGSRLTVL.

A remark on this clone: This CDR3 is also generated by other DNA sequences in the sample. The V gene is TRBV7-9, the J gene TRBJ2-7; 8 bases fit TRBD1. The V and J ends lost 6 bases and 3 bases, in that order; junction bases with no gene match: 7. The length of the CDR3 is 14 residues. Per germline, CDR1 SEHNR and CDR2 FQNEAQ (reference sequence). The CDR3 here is CASSSDRVGYEQYF. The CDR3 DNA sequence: TGTGCCAGCAGTTCGGACAGGGTGGGCTACGAGCAGTACTTC. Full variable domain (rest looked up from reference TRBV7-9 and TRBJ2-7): DTGVSQNPRHKITKRGQNVTFRCDPISEHNRLYWYRQTLGQGPEFLTYFQNEAQLEKSRLLSDRFSAERPKGSFSTLEIQRTEQGDSAMYLCASSSDRVGYEQYFGPGTRLTVT.

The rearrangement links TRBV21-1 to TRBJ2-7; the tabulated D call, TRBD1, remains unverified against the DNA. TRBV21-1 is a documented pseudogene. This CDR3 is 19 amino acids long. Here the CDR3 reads CASSNGDRDDVSSYYEQYF. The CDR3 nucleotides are TGTGCCAGCAGCAACGGGGACAGGGATGACGTTTCGTCATACTACGAGCAGTACTTC.

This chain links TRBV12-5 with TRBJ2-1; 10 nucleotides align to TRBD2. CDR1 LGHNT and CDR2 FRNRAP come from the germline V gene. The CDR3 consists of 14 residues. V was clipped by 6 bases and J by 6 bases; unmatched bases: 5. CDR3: CASGLAGQINEQFF. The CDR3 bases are TGTGCTAGTGGACTAGCGGGACAGATCAATGAGCAGTTCTTC.

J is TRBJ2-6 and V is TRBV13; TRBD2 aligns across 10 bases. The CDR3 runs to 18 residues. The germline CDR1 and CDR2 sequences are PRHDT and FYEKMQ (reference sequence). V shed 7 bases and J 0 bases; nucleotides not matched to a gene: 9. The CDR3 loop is CASTRRPSGGSGANVLTF. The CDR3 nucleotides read TGTGCCAGCACTAGGAGGCCTAGCGGGGGCTCTGGGGCCAACGTCCTGACTTTC.

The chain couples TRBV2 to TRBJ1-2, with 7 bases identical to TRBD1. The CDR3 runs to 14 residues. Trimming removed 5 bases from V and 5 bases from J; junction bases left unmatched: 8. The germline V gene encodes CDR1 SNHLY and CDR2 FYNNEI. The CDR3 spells CASSPQGFRYGYTF. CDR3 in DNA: TGTGCCAGCAGTCCACAGGGGTTCCGTTATGGCTACACCTTC.